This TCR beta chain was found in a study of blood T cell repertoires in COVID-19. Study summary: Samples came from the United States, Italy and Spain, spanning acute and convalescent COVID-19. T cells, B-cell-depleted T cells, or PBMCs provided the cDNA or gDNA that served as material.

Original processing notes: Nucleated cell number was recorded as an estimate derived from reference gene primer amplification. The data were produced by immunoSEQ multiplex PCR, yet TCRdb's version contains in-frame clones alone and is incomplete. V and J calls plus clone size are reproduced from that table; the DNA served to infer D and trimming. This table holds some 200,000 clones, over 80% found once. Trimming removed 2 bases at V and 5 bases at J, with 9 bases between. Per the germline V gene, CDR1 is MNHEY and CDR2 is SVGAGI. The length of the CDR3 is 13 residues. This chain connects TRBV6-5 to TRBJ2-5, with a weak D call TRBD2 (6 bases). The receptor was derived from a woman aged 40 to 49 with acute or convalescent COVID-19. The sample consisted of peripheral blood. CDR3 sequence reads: CASSYRDLETQYF. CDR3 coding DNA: TGTGCCAGCAGTTACAGGGACTTGGAGACCCAGTACTTC.